This is a list of T cell receptor beta chains from one sample in a study of CD8+ T cells in alopecia areata. Profiling relied on immunoSEQ multiplex PCR, and the TCRdb table lists in-frame clones only, not all of them. The sample records under 350,000 clones, 58% being singletons. The sequencing here drew on CD4+ T cells sorted from blood, taken at week 24, from a patient treated with tofacitinib. The receptor source for this set is a human donor with alopecia areata. CDR3s include the opening cysteine and the closing phenylalanine or tryptophan. D genes are given only for firm matches. Expanded clones get a size class; other rows say once, few or many, or leave the size out.

V: TRBV27
J: TRBJ1-5
D: -
size: -
CDR3: CASSLSSTGLGNQPQHF
DNA: TGTGCCAGCAGTTTATCATCAACAGGTCTTGGCAATCAGCCCCAGCATTTT

V: TRBV30
J: TRBJ2-1
D: TRBD2
size: -
CDR3: CAWSVRAGLALFNEQFF
DNA: TGTGCCTGGAGTGTACGAGCGGGACTAGCGCTCTTCAATGAGCAGTTCTTC

V: TRBV6-1
J: TRBJ2-7
D: -
size: -
CDR3: CASSQDWEQYF
DNA: TGTGCCAGCAGTCAAGACTGGGAGCAGTACTTC

V: TRBV7-6
J: TRBJ2-1
D: -
size: -
CDR3: CATRRGARGGYNEQFF
DNA: TGTGCCACCCGGAGGGGGGCCAGGGGGGGCTACAATGAGCAGTTCTTC

V: TRBV4-2
J: TRBJ2-1
D: TRBD2
size: -
CDR3: CASSQDLSGGGYEQFF
DNA: TGTGCCAGCAGCCAAGATCTCAGCGGGGGAGGCTATGAGCAGTTCTTC

V: TRBV9
J: TRBJ2-3
D: TRBD2
size: -
CDR3: CASSVAVSGSTDTQYF
DNA: TGTGCCAGCAGCGTAGCGGTTAGCGGGAGCACAGATACGCAGTATTTT

V: TRBV29-1
J: TRBJ2-7
D: -
size: -
CDR3: CSVGGRTLYEQYF
DNA: TGCAGCGTTGGTGGGAGGACCCTCTACGAGCAGTACTTC

V: TRBV7-9
J: TRBJ2-5
D: -
size: few
CDR3: CASSLGSGSLGQETQYF
DNA: TGTGCCAGCAGCTTAGGGTCCGGCTCCCTGGGCCAAGAGACCCAGTACTTC

V: TRBV18
J: TRBJ2-7
D: -
size: -
CDR3: CASSPGRYEQYF
DNA: TGTGCCAGCTCACCCGGCAGGTACGAGCAGTACTTC

V: TRBV4-1
J: TRBJ2-2
D: -
size: -
CDR3: CASSQFLVTGELFF
DNA: TGCGCCAGCAGCCAATTTTTGGTCACCGGGGAGCTGTTTTTT

V: TRBV4-1
J: TRBJ1-2
D: -
size: -
CDR3: CASSQAGSYGYTF
DNA: TGCGCCAGCAGCCAAGCGGGCAGCTATGGCTACACCTTC

V: TRBV2
J: TRBJ2-7
D: -
size: -
CDR3: CASSRDGYYEQYF
DNA: TGTGCCAGCAGCCGGGACGGATACTACGAGCAGTACTTC

V: TRBV5-1
J: TRBJ1-1
D: TRBD1
size: few
CDR3: CASSTNRGPLNTEAFF
DNA: TGCGCCAGCAGCACAAACAGGGGGCCTCTGAACACTGAAGCTTTCTTT

V: TRBV5-1
J: TRBJ2-5
D: TRBD1
size: -
CDR3: CATGQGFQETQYF
DNA: TGCGCCACGGGACAGGGATTCCAAGAGACCCAGTACTTC

V: TRBV10-3
J: TRBJ2-5
D: -
size: once
CDR3: CAIRAQETQYF
DNA: TGTGCCATCAGGGCCCAAGAGACCCAGTACTTC

V: TRBV5-1
J: TRBJ2-2
D: TRBD2
size: few
CDR3: CASSSLAGGNTGELFF
DNA: TGCGCCAGCAGCTCCCTGGCGGGGGGTAACACCGGGGAGCTGTTTTTT

V: TRBV6-1
J: TRBJ2-1
D: TRBD1
size: few
CDR3: CASSEAGTGVYNEQFF
DNA: TGTGCCAGCAGTGAAGCAGGAACAGGGGTCTACAATGAGCAGTTCTTC

V: TRBV28
J: TRBJ1-1
D: TRBD1
size: -
CDR3: CASSPPDRGTAFF
DNA: TGTGCCAGCAGTCCCCCGGACAGGGGGACAGCTTTCTTT

V: TRBV15
J: TRBJ1-3
D: TRBD1
size: -
CDR3: CATSEDTGASGNTIYF
DNA: TGTGCCACCAGCGAGGATACAGGGGCATCTGGAAACACCATATATTTT

V: TRBV29-1
J: TRBJ2-7
D: TRBD1
size: -
CDR3: CSVDIRTGGTEQYF
DNA: TGCAGCGTTGATATCCGGACAGGGGGCACCGAGCAGTACTTC

V: TRBV4-1
J: TRBJ1-2
D: -
size: -
CDR3: CASTQDGYYGYTF
DNA: TGCGCCAGCACCCAGGACGGATACTATGGCTACACCTTC

V: TRBV5-1
J: TRBJ2-5
D: -
size: -
CDR3: CASSFRATKETQYF
DNA: TGCGCCAGCAGCTTTAGAGCGACTAAGGAGACCCAGTACTTC

V: TRBV14
J: TRBJ2-1
D: -
size: once
CDR3: CASSQGTLNEQFF
DNA: TGTGCCAGCAGCCAAGGGACCTTGAATGAGCAGTTCTTC

V: TRBV30
J: TRBJ1-4
D: TRBD1
size: -
CDR3: CAWSLTGTNEKLFF
DNA: TGTGCCTGGAGTTTGACAGGGACAAATGAAAAACTGTTTTTT

V: TRBV27
J: TRBJ1-1
D: -
size: -
CDR3: CASSARVGTEAFF
DNA: TGTGCCAGCAGTGCGAGGGTGGGCACTGAAGCTTTCTTT

V: TRBV10-3
J: TRBJ2-5
D: -
size: -
CDR3: CAIRLGETQYF
DNA: TGTGCCATCAGGTTGGGGGAGACCCAGTACTTC

V: TRBV5-1
J: TRBJ1-2
D: -
size: -
CDR3: CASSSRQAQDYTF
DNA: TGCGCCAGCAGCTCCAGACAGGCTCAGGACTACACCTTC

V: TRBV10-3
J: TRBJ1-1
D: -
size: once
CDR3: CAISPQGMNTEAFF
DNA: TGTGCCATCAGTCCCCAGGGCATGAACACTGAAGCTTTCTTT

V: TRBV28
J: TRBJ2-7
D: -
size: -
CDR3: CASSPPRTFPSYEQYF
DNA: TGTGCCAGCAGTCCTCCTCGGACATTCCCTTCCTACGAGCAGTACTTC

V: TRBV2
J: TRBJ2-7
D: -
size: -
CDR3: CASSEAGEQYF
DNA: TGTGCCAGCAGTGAAGCAGGGGAGCAGTACTTC

V: TRBV5-1
J: TRBJ2-1
D: TRBD1
size: once
CDR3: CASSSQGVGYNEQFF
DNA: TGCGCCAGCAGCTCCCAGGGGGTCGGGTACAATGAGCAGTTCTTC

V: TRBV29-1
J: TRBJ1-2
D: -
size: -
CDR3: CSVGGSRGGYTF
DNA: TGCAGCGTTGGAGGGAGCCGGGGAGGCTACACCTTC

V: TRBV10-3
J: TRBJ2-3
D: -
size: once
CDR3: CAINGESTDTQYF
DNA: TGTGCCATCAACGGGGAAAGTACAGATACGCAGTATTTT

V: TRBV5-1
J: TRBJ2-5
D: -
size: -
CDR3: CASSRQETQYF
DNA: TGCGCCAGCAGCCGCCAAGAGACCCAGTACTTC

V: TRBV4-1
J: TRBJ2-7
D: TRBD2
size: few
CDR3: CASSYNFGTSGYEQYF
DNA: TGCGCCAGCAGCTACAACTTTGGGACTAGCGGTTACGAGCAGTACTTC

V: TRBV6-5
J: TRBJ1-2
D: TRBD1
size: -
CDR3: CASSYRQGRDGYTF
DNA: TGTGCCAGCAGTTACCGACAGGGAAGGGATGGCTACACCTTC

V: TRBV7-6
J: TRBJ2-7
D: -
size: -
CDR3: CASSPLGAGAYEQYF
DNA: TGTGCCAGCAGCCCCCTCGGCGCAGGGGCCTACGAGCAGTACTTC

V: TRBV4-3
J: TRBJ2-3
D: TRBD2
size: -
CDR3: CASSRGLASTDTQYF
DNA: TGCGCCAGTTCGCGGGGACTAGCGTCCACAGATACGCAGTATTTT

V: TRBV29-1
J: TRBJ2-4
D: TRBD1
size: -
CDR3: CSVVLLTGTTKNIQYF
DNA: TGCAGCGTTGTCCTTCTGACAGGGACAACCAAAAACATTCAGTACTTC

V: TRBV29-1
J: TRBJ2-7
D: -
size: -
CDR3: CSVETGRPYEQYF
DNA: TGCAGCGTTGAGACAGGCAGACCCTACGAGCAGTACTTC

V: TRBV18
J: TRBJ2-1
D: -
size: -
CDR3: CASSPNSGGDEQFF
DNA: TGTGCCAGCTCACCAAATTCTGGGGGCGATGAGCAGTTCTTC

V: TRBV27
J: TRBJ2-7
D: -
size: -
CDR3: CATGTGSYEQYF
DNA: TGTGCGACGGGGACGGGGTCCTACGAGCAGTACTTC

V: TRBV7-2
J: TRBJ1-2
D: TRBD1
size: once
CDR3: CASSLEDRAYTF
DNA: TGTGCCAGCAGCTTGGAAGACAGGGCCTACACCTTC

V: TRBV6-5
J: TRBJ2-7
D: TRBD2
size: -
CDR3: CASTGGVYEQYF
DNA: TGTGCCAGCACCGGGGGGGTCTACGAGCAGTACTTC

V: TRBV27
J: TRBJ2-3
D: TRBD2
size: -
CDR3: CASRPGLERPDTQYF
DNA: TGTGCCAGCAGGCCGGGACTAGAGAGGCCAGATACGCAGTATTTT

V: TRBV11-2
J: TRBJ1-1
D: -
size: -
CDR3: CATPIRDGETEAFF
DNA: TGTGCCACGCCGATAAGGGATGGGGAGACTGAAGCTTTCTTT

V: TRBV30
J: TRBJ1-6
D: -
size: -
CDR3: CASDRGWNSPLHF
DNA: TGTGCCTCCGATCGGGGATGGAATTCACCCCTCCACTTT

V: TRBV7-8
J: TRBJ2-7
D: TRBD2
size: -
CDR3: CASSSWGAGSSYEQYF
DNA: TGTGCCAGCAGTTCCTGGGGAGCGGGGAGCTCCTACGAGCAGTACTTC

V: TRBV28
J: TRBJ2-2
D: -
size: few
CDR3: CAVFDRINTGELFF
DNA: TGTGCCGTCTTTGACAGGATAAACACCGGGGAGCTGTTTTTT

V: TRBV5-6
J: TRBJ2-5
D: -
size: once
CDR3: CASSLRTGETQYF
DNA: TGTGCCAGCAGCTTGAGGACTGGTGAGACCCAGTACTTC

V: TRBV29-1
J: TRBJ2-3
D: -
size: -
CDR3: CSVSPTDTQYF
DNA: TGCAGCGTTTCCCCCACAGATACGCAGTATTTT